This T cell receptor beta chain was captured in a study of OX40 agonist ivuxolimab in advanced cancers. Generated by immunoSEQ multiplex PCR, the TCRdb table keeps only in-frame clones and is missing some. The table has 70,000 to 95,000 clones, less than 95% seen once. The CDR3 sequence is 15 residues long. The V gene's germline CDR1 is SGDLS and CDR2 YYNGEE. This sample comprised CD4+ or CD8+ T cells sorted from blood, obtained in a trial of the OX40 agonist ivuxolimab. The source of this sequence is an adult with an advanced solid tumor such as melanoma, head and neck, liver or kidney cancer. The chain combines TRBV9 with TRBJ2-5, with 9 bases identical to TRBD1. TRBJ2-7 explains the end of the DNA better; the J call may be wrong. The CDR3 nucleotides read TGTGCCAGCAGCGTAGGGGACAGGGAGGGCTACGAGCAGTACTTC. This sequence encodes CASSVGDREGYEQYF.